These T cell receptor beta chains were read from a single sample in a study of shared clonotypes between healthy human individuals. Sequenced by immunoSEQ multiplex PCR; TCRdb stores in-frame clones only, minus some. This table holds 1.4 million or so clones, 98% to 99% found once. Sequencing was carried out using naive CD4+ T cells sorted from blood. Source of these receptors: a man younger than 45 in good health. Both conserved end residues are part of each CDR3. A D gene is named only where the DNA matches it firmly. Clone size is stated in some rows and not others, as once, few, many or a class when expanded.

CDR3nt	CDR3aa	d_gene	abundance	v_gene	j_gene
TGTGCCAGCAGCTTGGCCGGCGCCGGCGGGGAGCTGTTTTTT	CASSLAGAGGELFF	NA	NA	TRBV5-4	TRBJ2-2
TGTGCCAGCCGGGCTAGCGGGTACGAGCAGTACTTC	CASRASGYEQYF	TRBD2	NA	TRBV2	TRBJ2-7
TGTGCCAGCAGCTCTCTAACCATGGGCTCAAGAACCTACGAGCAGTACTTC	CASSSLTMGSRTYEQYF	NA	NA	TRBV5-4	TRBJ2-7
TGTGCCAGCAGCCCACAGGGTACCGCTTGGGCGGGGTTAGATACGCAGTATTTT	CASSPQGTAWAGLDTQYF	NA	NA	TRBV7-2	TRBJ2-3
TGCGCCAGCACCCAACAGGGGGACGAGCAGTACTTC	CASTQQGDEQYF	TRBD1	NA	TRBV10-2	TRBJ2-7
TGCGCCAGCAGCTTGGTCGGGCTGGGAGAGACCCAGTACTTC	CASSLVGLGETQYF	NA	NA	TRBV5-1	TRBJ2-5
TGTGCCAGCAGCGTAGATAGGTCCCGAGAGACCCAGTACTTC	CASSVDRSRETQYF	NA	NA	TRBV9	TRBJ2-5
TGTGCCAGCAGCGTTGCTAGCGGGAGCTACGAGCAGTACTTC	CASSVASGSYEQYF	TRBD2	NA	TRBV9	TRBJ2-7
TGTGCCAGTAGTATAGATCGGACCCCGAACACTGAAGCTTTCTTT	CASSIDRTPNTEAFF	NA	NA	TRBV19	TRBJ1-1
TGTGCCAGCAGGGGACAGGGGGCTGAAACTAATGAAAAACTGTTTTTT	CASRGQGAETNEKLFF	TRBD1	once	TRBV11-2	TRBJ1-4
TGTGCCAGCAGTGAAGCTACAGGGATCTTATATGGCTACACCTTC	CASSEATGILYGYTF	NA	NA	TRBV2	TRBJ1-2
TGTGCCAGCTCACCACTCGTTTCGAACGCAAACTCTGGAAACACCATATATTTT	CASSPLVSNANSGNTIYF	NA	NA	TRBV18	TRBJ1-3
TGTGCCAGCAGCGTAACTAGTCGACATGAGCAGTTCTTC	CASSVTSRHEQFF	NA	NA	TRBV9	TRBJ2-1
TGTGCCAGCAGCTTGGCTTCCGACCGGCAGTTCTTC	CASSLASDRQFF	NA	NA	TRBV5-6	TRBJ2-1
TGTGCCAGCAGCGTATGGACTACTAGCACAGATACGCAGTATTTT	CASSVWTTSTDTQYF	NA	NA	TRBV9	TRBJ2-3
TGTGCCAGCAGCGTCGGGACACTTGGCAACGAGCAGTACTTC	CASSVGTLGNEQYF	NA	NA	TRBV5-6	TRBJ2-7
TGTGCCAGCTCACCACTCCCAACGGGAGGGCCCTCCTACGAGCAGTACTTC	CASSPLPTGGPSYEQYF	TRBD2	once	TRBV18	TRBJ2-7
TGTGCCAGCTCACCACCGGGGGGACAGTCAGTTTACAATGAGCAGTTCTTC	CASSPPGGQSVYNEQFF	NA	NA	TRBV18	TRBJ2-1
TGCGCCAGCCAAGGACTAGCGGGAGGGAACCTGACATCCTACAATGAGCAGTTCTTC	CASQGLAGGNLTSYNEQFF	TRBD2	NA	TRBV5-1	TRBJ2-1
TGTGCCAGCAGCTTAGAGACAGCCGGCATAGGAATGAACACTGAAGCTTTCTTT	CASSLETAGIGMNTEAFF	NA	NA	TRBV7-9	TRBJ1-1
TGTGCCAGCAGTGTCGGGACAGCTAACTATGGCTACACCTTC	CASSVGTANYGYTF	TRBD1	NA	TRBV25-1	TRBJ1-2
TGTGCAAGTCGCGGGACTAGCGGGATCTCCTACGAGCAGTACTTC	CASRGTSGISYEQYF	NA	NA	TRBV12-2	TRBJ2-7
TGTGCCAGTAGGGCAACCACTGAAGCTTTCTTT	CASRATTEAFF	NA	NA	TRBV19	TRBJ1-1
TGTGCCAGCACGGGAGGCCCCTCCTACGAGCAGTACTTC	CASTGGPSYEQYF	TRBD2	NA	TRBV27	TRBJ2-7
TGCGCCAGCAGTGAGAACATTGGGGGCCTCTACAATGAGCAGTTCTTC	CASSENIGGLYNEQFF	NA	NA	TRBV10-1	TRBJ2-1
TGTGCCAGCAGCTTAGAGTTGCGGGGAAATGAGCAGTTCTTC	CASSLELRGNEQFF	NA	once	TRBV5-4	TRBJ2-1
TGTGCCAGCTCACCACCGACAGGGACAGATACGCAGTATTTT	CASSPPTGTDTQYF	TRBD1	NA	TRBV18	TRBJ2-3
TGCAGCGTTCCACGGGGCACAGATACGCAGTATTTT	CSVPRGTDTQYF	NA	NA	TRBV29-1	TRBJ2-3
TGCGCCAGCAGCCAGACTCGATGGAACACTGAAGCTTTCTTT	CASSQTRWNTEAFF	NA	NA	TRBV5-1	TRBJ1-1
TGTGCCAGCAGCCCCCGGACGGGGGAAAAAAGTGAAAAACTGTTTTTT	CASSPRTGEKSEKLFF	NA	NA	TRBV5-4	TRBJ1-4
TGTGCCAGCAGCTTTTCTACTAGCGGGAGTGCCGATGAGCAGTTCTTC	CASSFSTSGSADEQFF	TRBD2	once	TRBV7-9	TRBJ2-1
TGTGCCAGCAGCCGGAGCAGGAGCTCCTACGAGCAGTACTTC	CASSRSRSSYEQYF	NA	NA	TRBV7-8	TRBJ2-7
TGCGCCAGCAGCTTCTATGCCAGCGGGCTTAATGAGCAGTTCTTC	CASSFYASGLNEQFF	NA	NA	TRBV5-1	TRBJ2-1
TGTGCCAGCAGCCCGTCAGACAGGGGAAATACGCAGTATTTT	CASSPSDRGNTQYF	TRBD1	NA	TRBV28	TRBJ2-3
TGTGCCAGCAGCCACCGGCGAGGAATGGGCAATGAGCAGTTCTTC	CASSHRRGMGNEQFF	NA	NA	TRBV7-8	TRBJ2-1
TGCGCCAGCAGCTTGCGGGCGAGCGGGAGGGCGGGGGAGCAGTTCTTC	CASSLRASGRAGEQFF	TRBD2	NA	TRBV5-1	TRBJ2-1
TGTGCCAGCAGCGCATTTCAGTTTGAAAAACTGTTTTTT	CASSAFQFEKLFF	NA	NA	TRBV27	TRBJ1-4
TGTGCCAGCACCTCCGCTATGGGGGTCAATGAAAAACTGTTTTTT	CASTSAMGVNEKLFF	NA	NA	TRBV7-9	TRBJ1-4
TGTGCCAGTAGTATAATCATGGGGCAGGTAAACATTCAGTACTTC	CASSIIMGQVNIQYF	NA	NA	TRBV19	TRBJ2-4
TGTGCCAGCAGCGACAGTTGGGGGGCCAACGTCCTGACTTTC	CASSDSWGANVLTF	NA	NA	TRBV6-5	TRBJ2-6
TGTGCCAGTAGTCTCCAACAGGGAGAGCATGGCTACACCTTC	CASSLQQGEHGYTF	NA	NA	TRBV19	TRBJ1-2
TGTGCCAGTACCAACGACAGGGGGCGGTCCTACAATGAGCAGTTCTTC	CASTNDRGRSYNEQFF	TRBD1	NA	TRBV19	TRBJ2-1
TGTGCCAGCAGTTTTCGGGGTCCTGGAAACACCATATATTTT	CASSFRGPGNTIYF	NA	NA	TRBV27	TRBJ1-3
TGTGCCAGCTCACCACAGACTAGCGGGGGGTACAATGAGCAGTTCTTC	CASSPQTSGGYNEQFF	TRBD2	once	TRBV18	TRBJ2-1